This T cell receptor (beta chain) emerged from a study of T cell repertoires in cytomegalovirus infection (dated by TCRdb to the late 2010s). Broadly, across the study: Peptide stimulations targeted recently identified HLA-C-restricted CMV epitopes, whose presentation resists viral immunomodulation, together with well-studied HLA-B-restricted epitopes. Donor HLA type was relevant to the analysis, as public TCR beta signatures indicated carriage of CMV infection together with the matching HLA type.

This clonotype was observed a few times. Its specific antigen is unknown. Base-call qualities are not available, and no considerably larger clone is one nucleotide away. Sequencing used an Illumina HiSeq 1500. The public reads were run again by TCRdb, first through fastp at Q25 and then through MiXCR, and only productive beta chains were kept. Entries are consolidated by CDR3 protein sequence, retaining the most common genes and DNA. Counted in this sample were 300,000 to 400,000 distinct CDR3 sequences; 25% to 35% of them appeared once. The ten largest clones take up 20% of the sample. The treatment or condition label here, explained by the study, means: in vitro stimulation with specific CMV peptide epitopes to enrich CMV-specific T cells. V is reduced by 2 bases and J by 6 bases, leaving a spacing of 14 bases between them. The CDR3 spans 15 residues, from the cysteine through the phenylalanine. Only CDR3 DNA is held: 45 bases, read in frame from base 1. Based on the germline V gene, the CDR1 and CDR2 sequences are SNHLY and FYNNEI.

The full study reports these points: The ex vivo response was dominated by HLA-C-restricted CMV-specific TCR beta clonotypes, which also provided the single most frequent clonotype in two of eight donors. Carriers of CMV infection plus the relevant HLA type were discriminated by the cumulative frequency of public TCR beta family members in the study cohort and in an independent roughly 400-donor cohort.

The TCR originated in a human donor in good health (CMV status not recorded). Some clones in this sample may be carry-over from other donors' samples. The sequenced sample was cultured PBMCs, obtained from culture after CMV antigen stimulation. Here the chain combines TRBV2 and TRBJ2-1; no D gene call is confident. The CDR3 reads as follows: CASSEPARSSNEQFF. The DNA sequence follows: TGTGCCAGCAGTGAACCGGCTAGAAGCAGCAATGAGCAGTTCTTC.